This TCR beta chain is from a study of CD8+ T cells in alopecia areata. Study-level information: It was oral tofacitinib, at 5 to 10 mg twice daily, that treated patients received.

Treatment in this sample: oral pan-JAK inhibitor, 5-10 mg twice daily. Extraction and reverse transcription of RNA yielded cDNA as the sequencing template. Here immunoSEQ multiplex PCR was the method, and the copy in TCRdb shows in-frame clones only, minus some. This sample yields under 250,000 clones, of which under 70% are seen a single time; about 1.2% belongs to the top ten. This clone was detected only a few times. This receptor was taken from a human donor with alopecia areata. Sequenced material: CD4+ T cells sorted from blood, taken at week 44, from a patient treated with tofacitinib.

CDR3 DNA: TGCAGCGTTGAAGATCACAGACGAAAACTGTTTTTT. Its translation is CSVEDHRRKLFF. This sequence joins TRBV29-1 and TRBJ1-4; no reliable D call. Trimming pared 0 bases from V and 10 bases from J, leaving 9 bases between. CDR1 and CDR2 from the germline V gene are SQVTM and ANQGSEA. The CDR3 covers 12 residues.